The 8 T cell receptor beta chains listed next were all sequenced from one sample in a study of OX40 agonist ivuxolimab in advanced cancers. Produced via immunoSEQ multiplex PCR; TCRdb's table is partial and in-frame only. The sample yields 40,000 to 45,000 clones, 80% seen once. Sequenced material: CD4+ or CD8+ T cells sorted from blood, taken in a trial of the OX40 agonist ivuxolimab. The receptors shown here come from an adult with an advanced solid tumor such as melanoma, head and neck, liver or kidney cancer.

The CDR3 spells CASSYSNRISYNEQFF. The CDR3 region has the DNA TGTGCCAGCAGTTACTCGAATAGAATCTCCTACAATGAGCAGTTCTTC. The rearrangement uses TRBV6-7 and TRBJ2-1; D is uncertain. TRBV6-7 falls under the ORF class, with uncertain function. This CDR3 has 16 amino acids. V was shortened by 0 bases and J by 0 bases, with 9 bases between the two germline ends.

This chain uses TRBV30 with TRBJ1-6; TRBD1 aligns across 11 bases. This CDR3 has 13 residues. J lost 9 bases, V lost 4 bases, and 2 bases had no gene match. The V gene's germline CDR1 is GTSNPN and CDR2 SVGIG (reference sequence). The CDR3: CAWTGTGGSPLHF. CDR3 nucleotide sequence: TGTGCCTGGACCGGGACAGGGGGTTCACCCCTCCACTTT. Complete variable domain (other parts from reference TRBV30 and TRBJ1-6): SQTIHQWPATLVQPVGSPLSLECTVEGTSNPNLYWYRQAAGRGLQLLFYSVGIGQISSEVPQNLSASRPQDRQFILSSKKLLLSDSGFYLCAWTGTGGSPLHFGNGTRLTVT.

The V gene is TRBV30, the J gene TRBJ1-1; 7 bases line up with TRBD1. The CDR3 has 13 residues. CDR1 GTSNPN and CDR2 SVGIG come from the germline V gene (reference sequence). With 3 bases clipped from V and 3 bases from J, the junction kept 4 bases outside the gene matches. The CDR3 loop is CAWSRQGDTEAFF. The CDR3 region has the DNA TGTGCCTGGAGCCGCCAGGGGGACACTGAAGCTTTCTTT.

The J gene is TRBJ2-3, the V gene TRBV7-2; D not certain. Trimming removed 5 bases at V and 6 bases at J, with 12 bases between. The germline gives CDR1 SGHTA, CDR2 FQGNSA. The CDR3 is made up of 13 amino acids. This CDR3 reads CASSQSAQDTQYF. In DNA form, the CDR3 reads TGTGCCAGCAGCCAATCCGCACAGGATACGCAGTATTTT. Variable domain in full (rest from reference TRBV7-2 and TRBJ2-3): GAGVSQSPSNKVTEKGKDVELRCDPISGHTALYWYRQSLGQGLEFLIYFQGNSAPDKSGLPSDRFSAERTGGSVSTLTIQRTQQEDSAVYLCASSQSAQDTQYFGPGTRLTVL.

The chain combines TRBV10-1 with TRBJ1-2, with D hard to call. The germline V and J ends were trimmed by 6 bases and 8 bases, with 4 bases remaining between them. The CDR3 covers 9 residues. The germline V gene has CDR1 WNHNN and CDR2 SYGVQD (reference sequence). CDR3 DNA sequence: TGCGCCAGCAGGGTGGGCTACACCTTC. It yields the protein CASRVGYTF.

DNA for the CDR3: TGCGCCAGCAGCCGAGGACTGGGCGGGCTCGGGGAGCTGTTTTTT. Translated: CASSRGLGGLGELFF. J is TRBJ2-2 and V is TRBV4-1; weak D call: TRBD2 (5 bases). Germline lookup yields CDR1 MGHRA and CDR2 YSYEKL. The CDR3 has 15 amino acids. V was shortened by 4 bases and J by 7 bases, with 16 bases between the two germline ends.

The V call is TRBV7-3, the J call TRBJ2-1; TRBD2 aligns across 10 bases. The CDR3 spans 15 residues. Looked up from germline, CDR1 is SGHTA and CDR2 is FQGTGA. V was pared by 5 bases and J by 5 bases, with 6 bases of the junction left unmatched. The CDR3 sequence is CASSLGLAANNEQFF. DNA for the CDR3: TGTGCCAGCAGCCTAGGACTAGCGGCAAACAATGAGCAGTTCTTC.

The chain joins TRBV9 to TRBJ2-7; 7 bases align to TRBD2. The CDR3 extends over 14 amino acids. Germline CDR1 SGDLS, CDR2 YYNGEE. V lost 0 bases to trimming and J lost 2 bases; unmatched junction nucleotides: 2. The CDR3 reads CASSVGDYPYEQYF. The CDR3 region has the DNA TGTGCCAGCAGCGTAGGGGACTACCCCTACGAGCAGTACTTC.